The TCR beta chain under discussion was sequenced for a study of OX40 agonist ivuxolimab in advanced cancers. About the study: Dose-escalation patients were diagnosed with hepatocellular carcinoma, melanoma, renal cell cancer or head and neck cancer. Three patients responded partially, comprising one with hepatocellular carcinoma and two with cutaneous melanoma.

The timepoints at which blood was sampled were baseline, cycle 4 day 1, and cycle 7 day 1. Libraries were prepared by immunoSEQ multiplex PCR; TCRdb keeps only in-frame clonotypes and omits some of them. The sample consists of more than 65,000 clones, approximately 81% of them appearing once. Germline CDR1 is MNHNS and CDR2 is SASEGT. Trimming cost V 4 bases and J 0 bases; bases outside gene matches: 4. The CDR3 is 15 amino acids. The sequence derives from an adult with an advanced solid tumor such as melanoma, head and neck, liver or kidney cancer. The source was CD4+ or CD8+ T cells sorted from blood, collected in a trial of the OX40 agonist ivuxolimab. The chain couples TRBV6-1 to TRBJ1-1; the match to TRBD1 covers 8 bases. DNA of the CDR3: TGTGCCAGCAGTGCCAGGGACAGGTTGAACACTGAAGCTTTCTTT. Translation gives CASSARDRLNTEAFF.